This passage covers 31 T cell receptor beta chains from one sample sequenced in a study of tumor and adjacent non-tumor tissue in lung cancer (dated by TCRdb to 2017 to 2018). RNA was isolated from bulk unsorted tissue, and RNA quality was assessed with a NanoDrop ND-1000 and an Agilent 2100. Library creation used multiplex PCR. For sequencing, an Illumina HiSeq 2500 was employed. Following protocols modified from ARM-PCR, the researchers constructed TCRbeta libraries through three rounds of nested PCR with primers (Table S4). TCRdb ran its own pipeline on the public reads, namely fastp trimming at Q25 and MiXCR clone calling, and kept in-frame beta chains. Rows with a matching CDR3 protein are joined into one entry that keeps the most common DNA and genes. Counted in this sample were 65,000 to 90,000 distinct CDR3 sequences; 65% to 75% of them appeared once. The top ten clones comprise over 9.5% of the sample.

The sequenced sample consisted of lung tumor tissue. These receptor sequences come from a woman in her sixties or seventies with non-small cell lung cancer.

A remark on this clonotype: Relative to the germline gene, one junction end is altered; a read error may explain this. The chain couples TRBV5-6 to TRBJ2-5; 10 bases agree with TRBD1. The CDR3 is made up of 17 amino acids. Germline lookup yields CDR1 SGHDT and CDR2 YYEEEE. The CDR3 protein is CAGSLRQGAVPCETQYF. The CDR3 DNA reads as TGTGCCGGCAGCTTGAGACAGGGGGCCGTTCCTTGCGAGACCCAGTACTTC.

CDR3 sequence (DNA): TGTGACAGTAGTGGGGGAACCACAGAGACCCAGTACTTC. It translates to CDSSGGTTETQYF. The rearrangement uses TRBV28 and TRBJ2-5; the D call may be TRBD1 or TRBD2 (5 bases each). The CDR3 covers 13 residues. Per germline, CDR1 MDHEN and CDR2 SYDVKM.

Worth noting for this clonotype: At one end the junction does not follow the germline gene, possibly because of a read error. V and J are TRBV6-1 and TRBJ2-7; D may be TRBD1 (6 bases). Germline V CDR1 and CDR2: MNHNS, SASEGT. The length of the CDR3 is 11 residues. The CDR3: CASCDGWPGDF. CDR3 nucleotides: TGTGCCAGCTGTGATGGTTGGCCAGGGGACTTC.

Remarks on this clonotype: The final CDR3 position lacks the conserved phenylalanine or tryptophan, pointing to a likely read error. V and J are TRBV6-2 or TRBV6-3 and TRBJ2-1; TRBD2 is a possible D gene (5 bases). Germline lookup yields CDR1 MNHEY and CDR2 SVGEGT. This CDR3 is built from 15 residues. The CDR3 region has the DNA TGTGCCAGCAACCTTAACGGGGTGGCGATGAATGGGCAGTTCTAC. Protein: CASNLNGVAMNGQFY.

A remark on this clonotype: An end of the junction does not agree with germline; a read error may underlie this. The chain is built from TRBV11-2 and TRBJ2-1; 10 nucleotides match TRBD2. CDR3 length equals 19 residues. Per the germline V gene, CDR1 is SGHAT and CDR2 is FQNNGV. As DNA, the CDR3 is TGTGCCAGCAGCTTAGATCAAAGGACTAGCGGAAGAACCTACGATGAGCAGTTCTTC. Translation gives CASSLDQRTSGRTYDEQFF.

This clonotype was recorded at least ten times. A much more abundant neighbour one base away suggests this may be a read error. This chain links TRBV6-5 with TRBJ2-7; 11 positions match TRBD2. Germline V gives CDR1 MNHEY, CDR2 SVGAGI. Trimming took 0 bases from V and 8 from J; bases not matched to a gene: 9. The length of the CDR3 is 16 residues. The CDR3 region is CASSYSASGRRDKQYF. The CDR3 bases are TGTGCCAGCAGTTACTCGGCTAGCGGGAGGAGAGACAAGCAGTACTTC.

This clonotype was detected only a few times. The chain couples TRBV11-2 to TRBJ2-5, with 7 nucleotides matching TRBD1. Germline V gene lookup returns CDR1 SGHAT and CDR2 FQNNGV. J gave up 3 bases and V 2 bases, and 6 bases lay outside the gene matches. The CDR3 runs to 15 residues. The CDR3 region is CASSLRDSTEETQYF. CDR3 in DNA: TGTGCCAGCAGCTTAAGGGACAGTACAGAAGAGACCCAGTACTTC. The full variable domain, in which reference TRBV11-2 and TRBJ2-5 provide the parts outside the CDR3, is EAGVAQSPRYKIIEKRQSVAFWCNPISGHATLYWYQQILGQGPKLLIQFQNNGVVDDSQLPKDRFSAERLKGVDSTLKIQPAKLEDSAVYLCASSLRDSTEETQYFGPGTRLLVL.

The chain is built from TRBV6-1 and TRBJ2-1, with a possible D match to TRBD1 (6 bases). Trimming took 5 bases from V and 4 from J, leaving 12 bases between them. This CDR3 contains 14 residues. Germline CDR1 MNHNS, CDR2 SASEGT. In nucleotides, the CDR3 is TGTGCCAGCAGTCCAAGGGGGTCATACAATGAGCAGTTCTTC. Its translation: CASSPRGSYNEQFF.

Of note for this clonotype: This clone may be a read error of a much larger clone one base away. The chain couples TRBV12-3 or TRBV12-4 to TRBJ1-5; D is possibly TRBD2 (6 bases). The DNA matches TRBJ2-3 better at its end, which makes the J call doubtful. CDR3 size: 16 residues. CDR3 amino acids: CASGPMGGAGNQPQYF. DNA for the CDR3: TGTGCCAGCGGTCCCATGGGGGGAGCGGGCAATCAGCCCCAGTATTTT.

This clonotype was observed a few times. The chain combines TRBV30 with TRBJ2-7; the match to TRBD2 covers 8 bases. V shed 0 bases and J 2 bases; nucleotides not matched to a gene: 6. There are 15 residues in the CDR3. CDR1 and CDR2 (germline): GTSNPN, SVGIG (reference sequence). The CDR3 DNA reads TGTGCCTGGAGTGTGAAGACTAGCGAGACCTACGAGCAGTACTTC. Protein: CAWSVKTSETYEQYF.

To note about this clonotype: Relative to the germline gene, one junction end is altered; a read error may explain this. The CDR3 is CNVAPGGISRYEQYF. CDR3 bases: TGCAACGTTGCCCCCGGGGGGATTAGCAGGTACGAGCAGTACTTC. The V gene is TRBV29-1, the J gene TRBJ2-7; 7 bases fit TRBD2. Germline V gives CDR1 SQVTM, CDR2 ANQGSEA. This CDR3 is 15 amino acids long.

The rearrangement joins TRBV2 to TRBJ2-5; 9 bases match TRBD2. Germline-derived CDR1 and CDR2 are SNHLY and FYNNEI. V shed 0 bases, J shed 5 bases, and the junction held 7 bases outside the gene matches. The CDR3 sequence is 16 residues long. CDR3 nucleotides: TGTGCCAGCAGTGAAGCGCGGGCGGGAGGGTTGGAGACCCAGTACTTC. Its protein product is CASSEARAGGLETQYF.

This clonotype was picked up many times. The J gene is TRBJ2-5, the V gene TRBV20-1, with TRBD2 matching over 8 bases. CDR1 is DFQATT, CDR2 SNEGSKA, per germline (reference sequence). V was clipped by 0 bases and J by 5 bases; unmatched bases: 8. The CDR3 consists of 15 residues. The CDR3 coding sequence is TGCAGTGCTAGAGACGCGGGACTAGAGTCTGAGACCCAGTACTTC. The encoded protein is CSARDAGLESETQYF.

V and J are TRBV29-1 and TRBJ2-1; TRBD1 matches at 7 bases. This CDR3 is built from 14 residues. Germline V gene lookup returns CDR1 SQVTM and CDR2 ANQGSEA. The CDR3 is CRAQEGARDNEQFF. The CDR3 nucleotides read TGCAGAGCACAAGAGGGGGCTAGAGATAATGAGCAGTTCTTC.

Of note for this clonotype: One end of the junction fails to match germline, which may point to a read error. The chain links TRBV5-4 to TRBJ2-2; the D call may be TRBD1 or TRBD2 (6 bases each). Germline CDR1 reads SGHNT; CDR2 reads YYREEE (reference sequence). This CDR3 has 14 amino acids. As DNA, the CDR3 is TGTGCCAGCAGCCATGGGGGGCTCACCGGGGAACTGTTTTTT. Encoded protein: CASSHGGLTGELFF.

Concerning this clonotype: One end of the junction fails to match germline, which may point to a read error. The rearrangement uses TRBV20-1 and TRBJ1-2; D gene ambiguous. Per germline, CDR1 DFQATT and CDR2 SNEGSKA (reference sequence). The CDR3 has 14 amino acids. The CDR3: CNARANNINYGYTF. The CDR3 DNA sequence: TGCAATGCTAGAGCCAACAACATTAACTACGGCTACACCTTC.

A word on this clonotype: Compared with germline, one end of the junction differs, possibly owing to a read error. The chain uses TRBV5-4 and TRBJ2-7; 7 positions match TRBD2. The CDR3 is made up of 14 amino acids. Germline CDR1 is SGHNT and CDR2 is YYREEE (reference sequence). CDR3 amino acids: CASSLGGSFYEQYF. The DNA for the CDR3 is TGCGCCAGCAGTCTCGGCGGGAGCTTCTACGAGCAGTATTTC.

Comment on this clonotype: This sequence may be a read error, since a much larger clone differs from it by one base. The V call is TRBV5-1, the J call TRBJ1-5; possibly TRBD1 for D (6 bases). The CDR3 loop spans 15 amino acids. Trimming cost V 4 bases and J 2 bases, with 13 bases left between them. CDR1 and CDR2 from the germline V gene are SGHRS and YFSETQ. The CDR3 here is CASSSGQSCNQPQHF. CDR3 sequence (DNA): TGCGCCAGCAGCAGTGGACAGAGTTGCAATCAGCCCCAGCATTTT.

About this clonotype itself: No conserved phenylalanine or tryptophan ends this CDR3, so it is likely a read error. The CDR3 is CASSRRDRDYGYTL. Written as DNA, the CDR3 is TGTGCCAGCAGCAGACGGGACAGGGACTATGGCTACACCTTG. The rearrangement joins TRBV7-9 to TRBJ1-2; the match to TRBD1 covers 9 bases. The trim removed 5 bases at V and 3 bases at J, leaving 4 bases unmatched. CDR3 length: 14 residues. Per the germline V gene, CDR1 is SEHNR and CDR2 is FQNEAQ (reference sequence).

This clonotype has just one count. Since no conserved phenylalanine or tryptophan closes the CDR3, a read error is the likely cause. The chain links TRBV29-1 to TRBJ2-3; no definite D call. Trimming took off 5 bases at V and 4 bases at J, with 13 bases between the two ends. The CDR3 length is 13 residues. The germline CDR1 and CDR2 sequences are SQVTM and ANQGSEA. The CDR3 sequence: CSVPMGSADTQYL. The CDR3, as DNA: TGCAGCGTTCCTATGGGTTCCGCAGATACGCAGTATTTG.

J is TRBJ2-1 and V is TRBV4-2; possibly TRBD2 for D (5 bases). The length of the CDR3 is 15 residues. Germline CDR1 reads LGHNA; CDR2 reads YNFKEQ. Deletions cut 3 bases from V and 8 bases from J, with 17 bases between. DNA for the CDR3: TGTGCCAGCAGCCAGATGGCTAGTGGGAGTGATGAGCAGTTCTTC. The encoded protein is CASSQMASGSDEQFF.

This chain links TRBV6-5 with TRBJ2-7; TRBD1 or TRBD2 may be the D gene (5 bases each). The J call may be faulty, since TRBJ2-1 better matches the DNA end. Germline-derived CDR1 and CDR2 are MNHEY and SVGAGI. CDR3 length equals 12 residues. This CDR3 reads CAAGTVTYKQFF. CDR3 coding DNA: TGTGCCGCCGGGACGGTAACCTACAAGCAGTTCTTC.

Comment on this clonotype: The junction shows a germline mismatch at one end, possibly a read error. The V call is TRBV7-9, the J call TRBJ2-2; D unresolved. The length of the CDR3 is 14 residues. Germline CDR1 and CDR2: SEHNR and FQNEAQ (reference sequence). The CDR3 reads CTSSFWSRTGELFF. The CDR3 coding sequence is TGTACCAGCAGCTTCTGGTCCCGCACCGGGGAGCTGTTTTTT.

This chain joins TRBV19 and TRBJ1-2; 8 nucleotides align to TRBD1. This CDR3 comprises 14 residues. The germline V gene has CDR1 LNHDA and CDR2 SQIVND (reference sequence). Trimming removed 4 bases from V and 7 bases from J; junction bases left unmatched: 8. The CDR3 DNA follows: TGTGCCAGTAGTACGCTGGGACAGGAGTTTGGCTACACCTTC. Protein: CASSTLGQEFGYTF.

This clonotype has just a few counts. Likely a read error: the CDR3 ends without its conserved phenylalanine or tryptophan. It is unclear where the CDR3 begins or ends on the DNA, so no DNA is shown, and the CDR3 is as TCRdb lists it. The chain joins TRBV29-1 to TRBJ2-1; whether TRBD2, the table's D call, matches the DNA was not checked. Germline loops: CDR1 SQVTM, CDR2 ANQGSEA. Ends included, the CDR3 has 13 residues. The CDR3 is CSVGRGGASDRFS.

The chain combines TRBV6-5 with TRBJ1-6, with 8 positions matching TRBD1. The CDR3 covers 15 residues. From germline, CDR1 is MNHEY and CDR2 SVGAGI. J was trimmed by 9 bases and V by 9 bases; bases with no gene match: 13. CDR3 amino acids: CARSRDRTLGSPLHF. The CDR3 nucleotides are TGTGCCAGGAGTCGGGACAGGACATTGGGTTCACCCCTCCACTTT.

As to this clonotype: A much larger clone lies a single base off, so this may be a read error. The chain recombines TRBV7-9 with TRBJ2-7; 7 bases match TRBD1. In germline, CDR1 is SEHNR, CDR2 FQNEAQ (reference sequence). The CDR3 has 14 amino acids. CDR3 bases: TGTGCCAGCAGCCAGGGACAGCCCCCCTACGAGCAGCACTTC. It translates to CASSQGQPPYEQHF.

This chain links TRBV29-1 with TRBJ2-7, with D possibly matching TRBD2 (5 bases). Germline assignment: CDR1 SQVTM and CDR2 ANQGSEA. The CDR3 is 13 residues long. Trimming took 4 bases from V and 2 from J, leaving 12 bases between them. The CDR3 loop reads CSVAGINTYEQYF. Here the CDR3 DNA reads TGCAGCGTTGCCGGGATTAATACCTACGAGCAGTACTTC.

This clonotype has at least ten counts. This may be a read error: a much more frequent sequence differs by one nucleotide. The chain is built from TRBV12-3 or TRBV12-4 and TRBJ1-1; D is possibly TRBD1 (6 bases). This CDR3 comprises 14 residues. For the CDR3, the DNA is TGTGCCAGCACCTTGACAGGCGTGGACACTGAAGCTTCCTTT. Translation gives CASTLTGVDTEASF.

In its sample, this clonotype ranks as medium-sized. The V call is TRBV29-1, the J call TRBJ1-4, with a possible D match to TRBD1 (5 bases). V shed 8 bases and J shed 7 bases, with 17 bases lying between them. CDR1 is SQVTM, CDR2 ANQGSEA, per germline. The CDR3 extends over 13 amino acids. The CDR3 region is CSMTVGGGEKLFF. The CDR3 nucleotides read TGCAGCATGACCGTCGGGGGGGGTGAAAAACTGTTTTTT.

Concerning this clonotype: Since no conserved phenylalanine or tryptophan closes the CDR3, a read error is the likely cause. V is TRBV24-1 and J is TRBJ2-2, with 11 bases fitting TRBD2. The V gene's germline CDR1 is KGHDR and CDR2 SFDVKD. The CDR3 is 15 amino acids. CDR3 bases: TGTGCCACAGGGACTAGCGGATCGAACACCGGGAAGCTGTTTTTA. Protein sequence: CATGTSGSNTGKLFL.